The rows below give T cell receptor beta chains drawn from one sample of a study of cytomegalovirus exposure and HLA in healthy donors. Libraries were prepared by immunoSEQ multiplex PCR; TCRdb keeps only in-frame clonotypes and omits some of them. The sample carries about 200,000 clones, almost 80% recorded once. What was sequenced was PBMCs. These receptors originate from a man between 18 and 29 years old in good health and CMV-seronegative. Both conserved end residues are part of each CDR3. Fields, in order: D gene, J gene, V gene, clone size, CDR3 DNA, CDR3 protein. The D gene is left open where the match is weak. Clone size is shown for a subset of rows, as once, few, many or a class of expanded clone.

>-|TRBJ2-7|TRBV7-2|-
TGTGCCAGCAGCTGGTTAAGCGGAGAGTACGAGCAGTACTTC
CASSWLSGEYEQYF
>TRBD1|TRBJ1-4|TRBV7-2|-
TGTGCCAGTTCGACAGGGGGCCAAGGGGTGGATCTGTTTTTT
CASSTGGQGVDLFF
>TRBD1|TRBJ2-3|TRBV7-9|-
TGTGCCAGCAGCCCAGATACCTGGACAGGGATGACAGATACGCAGTATTTT
CASSPDTWTGMTDTQYF
>TRBD1|TRBJ1-6|TRBV28|-
TGTGCCAGCAGTTTTTATGGGCAGGCAGGGGGTGCTTCACCCCTCCACTTT
CASSFYGQAGGASPLHF
>-|TRBJ1-5|TRBV11-3|-
TGTGCCAGCAGCTTAGATGGGGGGAGTCAGCCCCAGCATTTT
CASSLDGGSQPQHF
>-|TRBJ1-5|TRBV11-1|once
TGTGCCAGCAGCTTAGAAATGGGCCAGCCCCAGCATTTT
CASSLEMGQPQHF
>-|TRBJ1-1|TRBV5-6|-
TGTGCCAGCAGCTTACCTACAGGAAACACTGAAGCTTTCTTT
CASSLPTGNTEAFF
>-|TRBJ2-3|TRBV29-1|-
TGCAGCGTTTTATATCTCATACAGGGCTCAGATACGCAGTATTTT
CSVLYLIQGSDTQYF
>-|TRBJ1-6|TRBV7-2|-
TGTGCCAGCAGCTTAGACCCCTCGGGTAATTCACCCCTCCACTTT
CASSLDPSGNSPLHF
>TRBD1|TRBJ2-7|TRBV20-1|-
TGCAGTGCTAACAGGGGCCACGAGCAGTACTTC
CSANRGHEQYF
>-|TRBJ1-2|TRBV29-1|-
TGCAGCGTTCTAGGGGCAGGGAGGGACTATGGCTACACCTTC
CSVLGAGRDYGYTF
>-|TRBJ1-2|TRBV5-5|few
TGTGCCAGCAGCTTTTTCGGGGGGAACTATGGCTACACCTTC
CASSFFGGNYGYTF
>-|TRBJ1-5|TRBV30|-
TGTGCCTGGAGTGTAGGTACAGAAAATCAGCCCCAGCATTTT
CAWSVGTENQPQHF
>TRBD1|TRBJ2-6|TRBV30|-
TGTGCCTGGAGTGTGGACGGCAGGGGGAAGCCAAAAGAAACCCAAATCTCTGGGGCCAACGTCCTGACTTTC
CAWSVDGRGKPKETQISGANVLTF
>-|TRBJ2-7|TRBV4-2|-
TGTGCCAGCAGCCAAGATGCCCTAAGCTACGAGCAGTACTTC
CASSQDALSYEQYF
>-|TRBJ2-7|TRBV6-4|-
TGTGCCAGCAGATTGCCGGGATTCGGCGAGCAGTACTTC
CASRLPGFGEQYF
>-|TRBJ2-4|TRBV5-4|-
TGTGCCAGCAGCTTGGATCCGGTCGGGAACATTCAGTACTTC
CASSLDPVGNIQYF
>-|TRBJ1-1|TRBV5-8|-
TGTGCCAGCAGCTTGGAAGGCAGGGGTGGTCCTGAAGCTTTCTTT
CASSLEGRGGPEAFF
>TRBD1|TRBJ1-4|TRBV6-5|-
TGTGCCAGCAGCGGACCGGGACAGGGTGGAGGACTGTTTTTT
CASSGPGQGGGLFF
>-|TRBJ2-7|TRBV5-4|few
TGTGCCAGCAGCCGGCGGACAGAACCCTACGAGCAGTACTTC
CASSRRTEPYEQYF
>TRBD1|TRBJ2-7|TRBV9|few
TGTGCCAGCAGCGTAGATCCGACAGGGGGGCCCTACGAGCAGTACTTC
CASSVDPTGGPYEQYF
>TRBD1|TRBJ1-3|TRBV18|-
TGTGCCAGCTCATCACAGGGGGAGCAGACTGGAAACACCATATATTTT
CASSSQGEQTGNTIYF
>-|TRBJ2-6|TRBV6-5|few
TGTGCCAGCAGTTACCTTCTCTCTGGGGCCAACGTCCTGACTTTC
CASSYLLSGANVLTF
>-|TRBJ1-2|TRBV9|once
TGTGCCAGCAGCGTACAGACAGCCTCCTATGGCTACACCTTC
CASSVQTASYGYTF
>-|TRBJ2-5|TRBV28|-
TGTGCCAGCAACCCCCTTAAGAGGGAGGGGGGATACCAAGAGACCCAGTACTTC
CASNPLKREGGYQETQYF
>-|TRBJ1-6|TRBV9|-
TGTGCCAGCAGCGTAGGACGGGATAATTCACCCCTCCACTTT
CASSVGRDNSPLHF
>-|TRBJ2-3|TRBV5-1|-
TGCGCCAGTAATGCTCAATCTCCGAGTACAGATACGCAGTATTTT
CASNAQSPSTDTQYF
>TRBD2|TRBJ2-7|TRBV29-1|-
TGCAGCGTTGAAGATCAAGCGGGGCTCCGAGAGCAGTACTTC
CSVEDQAGLREQYF
>-|TRBJ1-1|TRBV27|-
TGTGCCAGCCACGTGGCTCCGAACACCGAAGCTTTCTTT
CASHVAPNTEAFF
>TRBD1|TRBJ2-5|TRBV29-1|-
TGCAGTGGAGGACAGGGGGTAGAGACCCAGTACTTC
CSGGQGVETQYF
>-|TRBJ1-2|TRBV6-1|-
TGTGCCAGCAGTGAAGTACCAGGGAAGGGCTATGGCTACACCTTC
CASSEVPGKGYGYTF
>TRBD2|TRBJ2-1|TRBV7-2|few
TGTGCCAGCAGCTTGGCCCTATCTGGAGCGGGGGGGCCAAATGAGCAGTTCTTC
CASSLALSGAGGPNEQFF
>TRBD2|TRBJ2-2|TRBV11-3|few
TGTGCCAGCAGCTTACGGGGGCCCCTAGCGGGGGGACCGAACACCGGGGAGCTGTTTTTT
CASSLRGPLAGGPNTGELFF
>-|TRBJ2-3|TRBV7-3|-
TGTGCCAGCAGCCTAGGACAGTTGGATACGCAGTATTTT
CASSLGQLDTQYF
>-|TRBJ2-7|TRBV5-4|-
TGTGCCAGCAGCTTCACCCGAGGGTACGAGCAGTACTTC
CASSFTRGYEQYF
>-|TRBJ1-2|TRBV15|-
TGTGCCACCAGCACAGCGGGGGCAAACTATGGCTACACCTTC
CATSTAGANYGYTF
>TRBD1|TRBJ2-7|TRBV27|-
TGTGCCAGCAGTTTATACCGGGACAGGGGTCCATCAACTCGCTACGAGCAGTACTTC
CASSLYRDRGPSTRYEQYF
>-|TRBJ1-4|TRBV18|-
TGTGCCAGCTCACCCGGCAGGGATGAAAAACTGTTTTTT
CASSPGRDEKLFF
>-|TRBJ1-1|TRBV6-5|-
TGTGCCAGCAGCCCGGACATAGTGAACACTGAAGCTTTCTTT
CASSPDIVNTEAFF
>-|TRBJ2-7|TRBV28|few
TGTGCCAGCAGTTACACCCCGGGCCGTGAGGGGGGGAAGCAGTACTTC
CASSYTPGREGGKQYF
>-|TRBJ1-4|TRBV5-4|once
-
CASSSTLGQGANEKLFF
>-|TRBJ2-7|TRBV7-7|-
TGTGCTAGCACATCTGGCCACTGCGGGACAGTCTACGAGCAGTACTTC
CASTSGHCGTVYEQYF
>TRBD1|TRBJ2-1|TRBV7-9|few
TGTTCCAGCAGCTTAGTCGCCGGGACAGGTCGGAACAATGAGCAGTTCTTC
CSSSLVAGTGRNNEQFF
>-|TRBJ2-2|TRBV4-3|once
TGCGCCAGCAGCCAAGAGTTAGTAGCGAACACCGGGGAGCTGTTTTTT
CASSQELVANTGELFF
>TRBD2|TRBJ2-1|TRBV28|-
TGTGCCAGCAGTCCCCTGGGCGGGAGTAGAGATGAGCAGTTCTTC
CASSPLGGSRDEQFF
>-|TRBJ2-2|TRBV19|-
TGTGCCAGTAGTATTTGGCAGGGGAATTCCGGGGAGCTGTTTTTT
CASSIWQGNSGELFF
>-|TRBJ2-7|TRBV28|-
TGTGCCAGCCGGGGGAGGCCCTCCTACGAGCAGTACTTC
CASRGRPSYEQYF
>-|TRBJ1-1|TRBV5-1|-
TGCGCCAGCAGCCCCTCCCCGACTGAAGCTTTCTTT
CASSPSPTEAFF
>TRBD1|TRBJ1-2|TRBV7-9|-
TGTGCCAGCAGCACCCGGACAGGTTATGGCTACACCTTC
CASSTRTGYGYTF
>-|TRBJ2-7|TRBV7-9|-
TGTGCCAGCAGCTTAGAAGCCGGTTCTGGGTACTTC
CASSLEAGSGYF
>TRBD1|TRBJ2-7|TRBV19|-
TGTGCCAGTAGTGGGACAGGGGGTTTCCAAGAGCAGTACTTC
CASSGTGGFQEQYF
>TRBD2|TRBJ2-2|TRBV4-2|-
TGTGCCAGCACCTTAGGACTAGCGGTGAACACCGGGGAGCTGTTTTTT
CASTLGLAVNTGELFF
>TRBD2|TRBJ2-1|TRBV4-1|-
TGCGCCAGCAGCCTGGGCACTAGCGGGGCCAATGAGCAGTTCTTC
CASSLGTSGANEQFF
>-|TRBJ1-1|TRBV7-2|once
TGTGCCAGCAGTTCAAGTCGGGTCACTGAAGCTTTCTTT
CASSSSRVTEAFF
>TRBD1|TRBJ1-5|TRBV29-1|-
TGCAGCGTTGGGAATTTTGACAGGGATCAGCCCCAGCATTTT
CSVGNFDRDQPQHF
>-|TRBJ1-2|TRBV19|-
TGTGCCAGTAGTGGTAGATTAGCCAGTAACTATGGCTACACCTTC
CASSGRLASNYGYTF
>TRBD1|TRBJ2-3|TRBV12-5|-
TGTGCTAGTGGTCCGGGACAGGGGATCACAGATACGCAGTATTTT
CASGPGQGITDTQYF
>TRBD2|TRBJ2-3|TRBV14|-
TGTGCCAGCAGCCCGCCGGGACTAGGGGGTATGGATACGCAGTATTTT
CASSPPGLGGMDTQYF